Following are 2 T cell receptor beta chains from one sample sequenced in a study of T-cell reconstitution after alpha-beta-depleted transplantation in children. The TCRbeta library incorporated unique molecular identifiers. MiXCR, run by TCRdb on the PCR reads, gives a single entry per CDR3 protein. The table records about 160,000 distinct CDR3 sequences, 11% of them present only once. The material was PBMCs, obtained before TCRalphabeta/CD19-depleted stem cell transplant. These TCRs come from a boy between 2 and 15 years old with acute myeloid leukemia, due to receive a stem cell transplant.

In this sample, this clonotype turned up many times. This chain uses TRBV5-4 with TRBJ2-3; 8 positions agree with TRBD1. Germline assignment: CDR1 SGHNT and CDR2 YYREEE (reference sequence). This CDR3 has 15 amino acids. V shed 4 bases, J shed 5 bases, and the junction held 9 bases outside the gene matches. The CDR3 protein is CASSTEGQGRDTQYF. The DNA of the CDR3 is TGTGCCAGCAGCACCGAAGGACAGGGTCGAGATACGCAGTATTTT.

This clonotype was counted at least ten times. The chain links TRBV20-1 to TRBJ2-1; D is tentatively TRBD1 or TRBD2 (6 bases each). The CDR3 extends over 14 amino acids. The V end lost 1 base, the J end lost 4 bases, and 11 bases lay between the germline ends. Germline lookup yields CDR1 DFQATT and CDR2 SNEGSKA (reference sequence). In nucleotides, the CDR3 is TGCAGTGCTAGAGTAGCGGACAGATACAATGAGCAGTTCTTC. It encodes CSARVADRYNEQFF.